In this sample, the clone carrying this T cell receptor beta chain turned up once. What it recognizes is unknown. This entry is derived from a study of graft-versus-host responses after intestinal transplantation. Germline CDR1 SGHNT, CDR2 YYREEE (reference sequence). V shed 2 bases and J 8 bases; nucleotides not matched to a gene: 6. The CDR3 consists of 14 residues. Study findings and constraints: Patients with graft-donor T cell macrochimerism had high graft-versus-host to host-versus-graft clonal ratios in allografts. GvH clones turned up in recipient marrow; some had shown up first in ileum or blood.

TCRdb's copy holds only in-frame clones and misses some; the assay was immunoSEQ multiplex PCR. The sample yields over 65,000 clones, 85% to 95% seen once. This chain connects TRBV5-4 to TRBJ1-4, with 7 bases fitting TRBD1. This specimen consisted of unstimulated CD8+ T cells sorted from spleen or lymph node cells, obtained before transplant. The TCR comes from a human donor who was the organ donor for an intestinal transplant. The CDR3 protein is CASSLDREEEKLFF. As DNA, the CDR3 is TGTGCCAGCAGCTTAGACAGGGAGGAAGAAAAACTGTTTTTT.